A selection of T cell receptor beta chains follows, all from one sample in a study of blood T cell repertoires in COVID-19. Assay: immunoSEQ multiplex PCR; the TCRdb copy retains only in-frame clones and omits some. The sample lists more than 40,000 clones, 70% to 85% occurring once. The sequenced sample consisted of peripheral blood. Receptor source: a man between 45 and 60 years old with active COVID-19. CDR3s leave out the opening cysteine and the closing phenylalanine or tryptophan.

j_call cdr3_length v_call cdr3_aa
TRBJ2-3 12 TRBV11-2 ASSLRGSTDTQY
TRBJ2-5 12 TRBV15 ATSMGQSQETQY
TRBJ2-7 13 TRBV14 ASSQLLAESYEQY
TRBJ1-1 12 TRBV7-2 ASSLDGLNTEAF
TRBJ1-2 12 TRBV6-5 ASSRGSYTVFYT
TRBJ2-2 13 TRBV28 ASSRLAGSTGELF
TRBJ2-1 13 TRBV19 ASRLEGGSYNEQF
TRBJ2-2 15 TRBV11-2 ASSFGKRAGVTGELF
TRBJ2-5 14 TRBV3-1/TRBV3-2 ASSPLRVTLQETQY
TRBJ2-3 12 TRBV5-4 ASSWDSSTDTQY